The 5 T cell receptor beta chains given below trace back to one sample, sequenced in a study. Here immunoSEQ multiplex PCR was the method, and the copy in TCRdb shows in-frame clones only, minus some. Among under 90,000 clones listed, around 95% were seen once. Sequenced: PBMCs. The receptors were sampled from a middle-aged man with rheumatoid arthritis.

V gene TRBV9 combines with J gene TRBJ2-3; TRBD1 agrees at 9 bases. The CDR3 length is 15 residues. V gave up 3 bases and J gave up 0 bases; unmatched junction bases: 2. Germline lookup yields CDR1 SGDLS and CDR2 YYNGEE. The chain's CDR3 is CASSEGTGSTDTQYF. The CDR3, as DNA: TGTGCCAGCAGCGAAGGGACAGGGAGCACAGATACGCAGTATTTT. Drawing the rest from reference TRBV9 and TRBJ2-3, the complete variable domain is DSGVTQTPKHLITATGQRVTLRCSPRSGDLSVYWYQQSLDQGLQFLIQYYNGEERAKGNILERFSAQQFPDLHSELNLSSLELGDSALYFCASSEGTGSTDTQYFGPGTRLTVL.

The chain is built from TRBV30 and TRBJ2-2; no definite D call. Trimming shortened V by 3 bases and J by 4 bases, and 9 bases separated the two germline ends. The germline CDR1 and CDR2 sequences are GTSNPN and SVGIG (reference sequence). This CDR3 spans 13 amino acids. CDR3 residues: CAWSPYVTGELFF. As DNA, the CDR3 is TGTGCCTGGAGCCCATACGTCACCGGGGAGCTGTTTTTT.

The chain links TRBV27 to TRBJ1-5; 8 nucleotides match TRBD1. The CDR3 has 16 residues. Germline trimming cut 7 bases from V and 11 bases from J; bases unmatched to any gene: 19. Germline CDR1 reads MNHEY; CDR2 reads SMNVEV (reference sequence). In nucleotides, the CDR3 is TGTGCCAGCAAACCACAGGTAGTGGGACAGGCCTTAGCCCAGCATTTT. Encoded protein: CASKPQVVGQALAQHF.

The chain is built from TRBV28 and TRBJ1-1; a weak D match, TRBD1 (6 bases). Trimming took 3 bases from V and 5 from J, leaving 28 bases between them. The CDR3 spans 19 residues. In germline, CDR1 is MDHEN, CDR2 SYDVKM. The CDR3 reads CASSFSAPGGAGWWTEAFF. CDR3 DNA sequence: TGTGCCAGCAGTTTTAGTGCCCCGGGGGGGGCAGGGTGGTGGACTGAAGCTTTCTTT.

The rearrangement joins TRBV4-1 to TRBJ2-3; D not certain. CDR1 is MGHRA, CDR2 YSYEKL, per germline. Deletions cut 0 bases from V and 6 bases from J, with 7 bases between. The CDR3 spans 13 residues. CDR3 coding DNA: TGCGCCAGCAGCCAAGATAGAGGCGATACGCAGTATTTT. It specifies CASSQDRGDTQYF.